This TCR beta chain was sequenced for a study of blood T cell repertoires in COVID-19. Across the study: Samples representing acute and convalescent COVID-19 were sourced from the United States, Italy and Spain. T cells, B-cell-depleted T cells, or PBMCs provided the cDNA or gDNA that served as material.

Methods used by the authors: From reference gene primer amplification, estimates of nucleated cell counts were derived. Measured with immunoSEQ multiplex PCR; TCRdb has only the in-frame clones, and not every one. V, J and clone size reflect that table, while D and trimming were determined from the DNA. The table has 40,000 to 55,000 clones, 82% seen once; the top ten hold 4% to 5.5%. This CDR3 is 13 amino acids long. The V end lost 3 bases, the J end lost 11 bases, and 15 bases lay between the germline ends. Germline values: CDR1 SGDLS, CDR2 YYNGEE. Only one count was recorded for this clone. This rearrangement joins TRBV9 to TRBJ2-1; weak D call: TRBD1 (6 bases). This TCR derives from a woman aged 70-85 years with acute or convalescent COVID-19. The sequenced sample was peripheral blood. The CDR3 bases are TGTGCCAGCAGCGAACCAGGGGCCGGCAAGCAGTTCTTC. It codes for CASSEPGAGKQFF.